Following are 24 T cell receptor beta chains from one sample sequenced in a study of PD-1 blockade in classical Hodgkin lymphoma. Each and every patient relapsed after autologous stem cell transplantation, and patients got differing brentuximab vedotin exposure. The protocol was immunoSEQ multiplex PCR, while the TCRdb copy is restricted to in-frame clones and leaves out a portion. This sample carries over 25,000 clones, about nine tenths of them seen once, and the ten largest clones take roughly 2.5%. Sequences were derived from peripheral blood mononuclear cells (PBMCs), sampled at baseline. Source of these receptors: a human donor with classical Hodgkin lymphoma.

The chain carries TRBV5-1 and TRBJ1-1; 8 bases match TRBD1. The CDR3 runs to 13 residues. Germline V gene lookup returns CDR1 SGHRS and CDR2 YFSETQ. V trimming: 9 bases; J trimming: 0 bases; junction bases outside the gene matches: 4. The CDR3 loop is CATQTGVNTEAFF. DNA of the CDR3: TGCGCCACGCAGACAGGGGTGAACACTGAAGCTTTCTTT.

The chain links TRBV5-4 to TRBJ2-5; 7 positions match TRBD1. This CDR3 region has 17 residues. Germline lookup yields CDR1 SGHNT and CDR2 YYREEE (reference sequence). V dropped 0 bases and J dropped 3; count of bases not matched to a gene: 11. The DNA of the CDR3 is TGTGCCAGCAGCTTGGGAGGATGGGGGCAGGGGGAAGAGACCCAGTACTTC. Its translation is CASSLGGWGQGEETQYF. The entire variable domain, with the rest obtained from reference TRBV5-4 and TRBJ2-5, is as follows: ETGVTQSPTHLIKTRGQQVTLRCSSQSGHNTVSWYQQALGQGPQFIFQYYREEENGRGNFPPRFSGLQFPNYSSELNVNALELDDSALYLCASSLGGWGQGEETQYFGPGTRLLVL.

The chain is built from TRBV5-8 and TRBJ2-6, with D possibly being TRBD1 or TRBD2 (5 bases each). This CDR3 is 17 amino acids long. The ends were cut back, 7 bases at V and 5 bases at J, with 22 bases in the middle. Germline lookup yields CDR1 SGHTS and CDR2 YDEGEE. CDR3 bases: TGTGCCAGCGAGGGGAGTTCCACACAAAGTCGGGCCAACGTCCTGACTTTC. Residues: CASEGSSTQSRANVLTF.

This sequence joins TRBV5-1 and TRBJ2-1; a weak D match, TRBD1 (6 bases). V lost 3 bases to trimming and J lost 2 bases, with 12 bases between them. Germline V CDR1 and CDR2: SGHRS, YFSETQ. This CDR3 spans 15 amino acids. The CDR3 nucleotides read TGCGCCAGCAGCTCGCAGGGGTCCACCTACAATGAGCAGTTCTTC. Its protein product is CASSSQGSTYNEQFF.

This clone was picked up one time. Other DNA sequences in the sample encode the same CDR3. This chain connects TRBV7-9 to TRBJ2-7; D is uncertain. Trimming cost V 1 base and J 6 bases, with 4 bases left between them. This CDR3 comprises 11 residues. In germline, CDR1 is SEHNR, CDR2 FQNEAQ (reference sequence). The CDR3, as DNA: TGTGCCAGCAGCTTAGGGCGCGAGCAGTACTTC. This translates into CASSLGREQYF. Drawing the rest from reference TRBV7-9 and TRBJ2-7, the complete variable domain is DTGVSQNPRHKITKRGQNVTFRCDPISEHNRLYWYRQTLGQGPEFLTYFQNEAQLEKSRLLSDRFSAERPKGSFSTLEIQRTEQGDSAMYLCASSLGREQYFGPGTRLTVT.

The chain links TRBV7-9 to TRBJ1-1; D is uncertain. V was trimmed by 5 bases and J by 0 bases, leaving 7 bases between them. The CDR3 length is 13 residues. Germline loops: CDR1 SEHNR, CDR2 FQNEAQ (reference sequence). The CDR3 bases are TGTGCCAGCAGCCGAGGGATGAACACTGAAGCTTTCTTT. Protein product: CASSRGMNTEAFF.

This clone was seen a few times. V is TRBV14 and J is TRBJ1-1, with 8 bases identical to TRBD1. The V gene's germline CDR1 is SGHDN and CDR2 FVKESK. V lost 3 bases, J lost 7 bases, and 7 bases stayed unmatched. The CDR3 loop spans 14 amino acids. CDR3 bases: TGTGCCAGCAGCCAGGTCGACAGGGGCCTTGAAGCTTTCTTT. This translates into CASSQVDRGLEAFF.

This clone was picked up a small number of times. The chain has TRBV6-5 and TRBJ1-2; TRBD1 might be the D (6 bases). Trimming left V 2 bases short and J 2 bases short, with 15 bases between. Germline loops: CDR1 MNHEY, CDR2 SVGAGI. The CDR3 is 16 residues long. This CDR3 reads CASSYVRAGANYGYTF. The CDR3 DNA is TGTGCCAGCAGTTACGTAAGAGCAGGGGCCAACTATGGCTACACCTTC.

This rearrangement joins TRBV2 to TRBJ2-5; no firm D call. With 3 bases removed from V and 4 bases from J, the gap between germline ends came to 9 bases. CDR3 length: 13 residues. The germline V gene encodes CDR1 SNHLY and CDR2 FYNNEI. The chain's CDR3 is CASSEYRVETQYF. In nucleotides, the CDR3 is TGTGCCAGCAGTGAGTACAGAGTAGAGACCCAGTACTTC.

This chain links TRBV27 with TRBJ2-5; tentatively, D is TRBD1 or TRBD2 (5 bases each). Trimming shortened V by 3 bases and J by 5 bases, and 10 bases separated the two germline ends. The CDR3 has 13 amino acids. The germline CDR1 and CDR2 sequences are MNHEY and SMNVEV (reference sequence). CDR3 sequence: CASSFWGSETQYF. CDR3 sequence (DNA): TGTGCCAGCAGTTTCTGGGGGAGCGAGACCCAGTACTTC.

There are a few counts of this clone. The chain combines TRBV5-1 with TRBJ2-5; D not certain. V was cut by 1 base and J by 1 base, with 5 bases left in between. This CDR3 contains 13 residues. From germline, CDR1 is SGHRS and CDR2 YFSETQ. CDR3 nucleotide sequence: TGCGCCAGCAGCTTGCCCTCCCAAGAGACCCAGTACTTC. Protein product: CASSLPSQETQYF.

The V gene is TRBV5-5, the J gene TRBJ2-6; D tentatively reads TRBD1 or TRBD2 (5 bases each). Germline V CDR1 and CDR2: SGHKS, YYEKEE (reference sequence). With 4 bases removed from V and 2 bases from J, the gap between germline ends came to 22 bases. This CDR3 region has 19 residues. The CDR3 loop is CASSAPPGTGIAGANVLTF. CDR3 bases: TGTGCCAGCAGCGCCCCACCCGGGACGGGGATAGCTGGGGCCAACGTCCTGACTTTC.

The V and J genes are TRBV4-1 and TRBJ2-7; 9 positions match TRBD1. The CDR3 is 16 amino acids. Trimming cost V 5 bases and J 1 base; bases outside gene matches: 9. The germline V gene has CDR1 MGHRA and CDR2 YSYEKL. CDR3 loop: CASSKMGQGNSYEQYF. DNA for the CDR3: TGCGCCAGCAGCAAAATGGGACAGGGTAATTCCTACGAGCAGTACTTC.

CDR3 loop: CASSQAGGFPGYTF. CDR3 nucleotide sequence: TGTGCCAGCAGCCAAGCGGGGGGCTTTCCTGGCTACACCTTC. The chain links TRBV14 to TRBJ1-2, with D maybe TRBD1 (6 bases). Germline-derived CDR1 and CDR2 are SGHDN and FVKESK. This CDR3 comprises 14 residues. V dropped 1 base and J dropped 7 bases, with 13 bases sitting between them.

The rearrangement links TRBV29-1 to TRBJ2-5; possible D gene TRBD2, 6 bases. Trimming shortened V by 5 bases and J by 2 bases, and 9 bases separated the two germline ends. CDR3 length equals 12 residues. Germline V gene sequence: CDR1 SQVTM, CDR2 ANQGSEA. The CDR3 DNA follows: TGCAGCGTTCGGGCGGGACAAGAGACCCAGTACTTC. Protein product: CSVRAGQETQYF.

As concerns this clone: Distinct nucleotide sequences in the sample also encode this CDR3. The chain employs TRBV7-9 and TRBJ2-5, with D perhaps matching TRBD1 or TRBD2 (6 bases each). CDR3 length: 13 amino acids. CDR1 and CDR2 (germline): SEHNR, FQNEAQ (reference sequence). V was shortened by 0 bases and J by 5 bases, with 7 bases between the two germline ends. CDR3 DNA: TGTGCCAGCAGCTTAGCGGGGGGCGAGACCCAGTACTTC. Translating gives CASSLAGGETQYF.

CDR3: CASLSLAGGSDTQYF. As DNA, the CDR3 is TGTGCCAGCCTATCACTAGCGGGGGGATCAGATACGCAGTATTTT. The rearrangement joins TRBV28 to TRBJ2-3; 12 bases are a match to TRBD2. This CDR3 region has 15 residues. V lost 8 bases to trimming and J lost 4 bases; unmatched junction nucleotides: 7. From germline, CDR1 is MDHEN and CDR2 SYDVKM.

This rearrangement joins TRBV14 to TRBJ1-1; TRBD1 aligns across 7 bases. Germline V gives CDR1 SGHDN, CDR2 FVKESK. The length of the CDR3 is 15 residues. V lost 1 base, J lost 1 base, and 3 bases stayed unmatched. The CDR3: CASSQVHRGNTEAFF. CDR3 DNA sequence: TGTGCCAGCAGCCAAGTGCACAGGGGGAACACTGAAGCTTTCTTT.

CDR3 in amino acids: CASSLPAGSTGELFF. CDR3 sequence (DNA): TGCGCCAGCAGCTTGCCAGCGGGTAGTACCGGGGAGCTGTTTTTT. This chain links TRBV5-1 with TRBJ2-2; possible D gene TRBD2, 6 bases. The ends were cut back, 1 base at V and 5 bases at J, with 12 bases in the middle. CDR3 length: 15 residues. The V gene's germline CDR1 is SGHRS and CDR2 YFSETQ.

The V call is TRBV19, the J call TRBJ1-2; the match to TRBD1 covers 8 bases. The CDR3 runs to 14 residues. Germline V gene data show CDR1 as LNHDA and CDR2 as SQIVND (reference sequence). V gave up 3 bases and J gave up 4 bases; unmatched junction bases: 4. CDR3 sequence (DNA): TGTGCCAGTAGTATGCGGACAGGGACCTATGGCTACACCTTC. Protein sequence: CASSMRTGTYGYTF. The variable domain in full, with the rest retrieved from reference TRBV19 and TRBJ1-2, is DGGITQSPKYLFRKEGQNVTLSCEQNLNHDAMYWYRQDPGQGLRLIYYSQIVNDFQKGDIAEGYSVSREKKESFPLTVTSAQKNPTAFYLCASSMRTGTYGYTFGSGTRLTVV.

This sequence joins TRBV6-5 and TRBJ2-2; D possibly corresponds to TRBD1 (5 bases). The CDR3 is 13 residues long. Trimming left V 1 base short and J 11 bases short, with 11 bases between. The germline V gene has CDR1 MNHEY and CDR2 SVGAGI. The CDR3 region is CASSYYQGLELFF. DNA for the CDR3: TGTGCCAGCAGTTACTACCAGGGCTTAGAGCTGTTTTTT.

Remarks on this clone: Germline and junction disagree at one end, which may indicate a read error. V gene TRBV7-7 combines with J gene TRBJ2-7; D not certain. This CDR3 contains 12 residues. Germline V gene lookup returns CDR1 SSHAT and CDR2 FNYEAQ (reference sequence). The chain's CDR3 is CASSLFSYEQYF. Here the CDR3 DNA reads TGTGCTAGCAGCTTATTTTCCTACGAGCAGTACTTC.

This rearrangement joins TRBV4-2 to TRBJ2-3; 12 nucleotides line up with TRBD2. This CDR3 is 18 amino acids long. The germline CDR1 and CDR2 sequences are LGHNA and YNFKEQ. J gave up 2 bases and V 2 bases, and 8 bases lay outside the gene matches. The chain's CDR3 is CASSQTVGLAGTTDTQYF. The DNA of the CDR3 is TGTGCCAGCAGCCAAACCGTAGGACTAGCGGGGACCACAGATACGCAGTATTTT.

The chain combines TRBV5-1 with TRBJ1-2, with D perhaps TRBD1 (6 bases). Trimming removed 3 bases from V and 0 bases from J, with 15 bases in between. This CDR3 is 16 amino acids long. Germline CDR1 is SGHRS and CDR2 is YFSETQ. In DNA form, the CDR3 reads TGCGCCAGCAGCTCACGACAGGATCGAGCTAACTATGGCTACACCTTC. As protein: CASSSRQDRANYGYTF. Drawing the rest from reference TRBV5-1 and TRBJ1-2, the complete variable domain is KAGVTQTPRYLIKTRGQQVTLSCSPISGHRSVSWYQQTPGQGLQFLFEYFSETQRNKGNFPGRFSGRQFSNSRSEMNVSTLELGDSALYLCASSSRQDRANYGYTFGSGTRLTVV.